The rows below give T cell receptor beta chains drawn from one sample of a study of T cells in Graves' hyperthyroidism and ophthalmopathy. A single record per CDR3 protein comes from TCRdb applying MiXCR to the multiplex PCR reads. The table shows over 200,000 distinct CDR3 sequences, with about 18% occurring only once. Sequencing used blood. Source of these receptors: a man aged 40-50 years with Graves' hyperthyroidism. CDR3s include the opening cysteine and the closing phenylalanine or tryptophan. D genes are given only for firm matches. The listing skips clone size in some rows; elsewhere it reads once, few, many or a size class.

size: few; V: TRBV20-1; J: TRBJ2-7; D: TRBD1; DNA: TGCAGTGCTAGATCGACAGGGGGTCCCTACGAGCAGTACTTC; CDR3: CSARSTGGPYEQYF
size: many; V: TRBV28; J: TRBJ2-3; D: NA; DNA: TGTGCCAGCAGTTTGGGGATAGGGCAGTATTTT; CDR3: CASSLGIGQYF
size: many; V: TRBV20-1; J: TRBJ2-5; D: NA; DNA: TGCAGTGCCCTTTGGGGTTTGACGGGGCAGGGGACCCAGTACTTC; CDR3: CSALWGLTGQGTQYF
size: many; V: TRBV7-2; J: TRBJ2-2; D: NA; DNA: TGTGCCAGCAGCCCACGAATTACAGGGCCCGGGGAGCTGTTTTTT; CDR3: CASSPRITGPGELFF
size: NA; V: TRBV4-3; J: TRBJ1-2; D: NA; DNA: TGCGCCAGCAGCCAAGATCATGTCTTAACCTATGGCTACACCTTC; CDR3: CASSQDHVLTYGYTF
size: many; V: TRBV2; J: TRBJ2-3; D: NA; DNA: TGTGCCAGCAGTCCTACGGCAGATACGCAGTATTTT; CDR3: CASSPTADTQYF
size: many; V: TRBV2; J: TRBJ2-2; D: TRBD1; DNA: TGTGCCAGCACCTGGGACAGGGGGCGAGGCGGGGAGCTGTTTTTT; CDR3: CASTWDRGRGGELFF
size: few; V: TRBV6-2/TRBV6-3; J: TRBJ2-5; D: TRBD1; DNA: TGTGCCAGCAGTTACTGGGACAGAAAGTACTTC; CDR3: CASSYWDRKYF
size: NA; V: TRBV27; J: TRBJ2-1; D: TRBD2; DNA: TGTGCCAGCAGTTCCATCCGCGGGGGGGGGTACAATGAGCAGTTCTTC; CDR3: CASSSIRGGGYNEQFF
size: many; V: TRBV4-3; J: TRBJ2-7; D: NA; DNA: TGCGCCAGCAGCCAAGACGGCGCCTCCTACGAGCAGTACTTC; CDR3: CASSQDGASYEQYF
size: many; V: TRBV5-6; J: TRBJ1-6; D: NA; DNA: TGTGCCAGCAGCTTTCTGGCCAGGGGCAATTCACCCCTCCACTTT; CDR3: CASSFLARGNSPLHF
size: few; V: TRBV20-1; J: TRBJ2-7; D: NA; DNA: TGCAGTTCAAGTCGGGGGCAGGGGGCCTACGAGCAGTACTTC; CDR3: CSSSRGQGAYEQYF
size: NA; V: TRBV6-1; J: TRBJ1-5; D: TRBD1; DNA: TGTGCCAGCAGTGGACAGGGGGAAGAGCCCCAGCATTTT; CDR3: CASSGQGEEPQHF
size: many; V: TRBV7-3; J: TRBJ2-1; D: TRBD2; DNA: TGTGCCAGCAGCTTACGGGCCCCTGGGGCTAGCGGGGGCCGCTCCTACAATGAGCAGTTCTTC; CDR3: CASSLRAPGASGGRSYNEQFF
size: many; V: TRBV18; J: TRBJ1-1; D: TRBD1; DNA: TGTGCCAGCTCACCACCGGCCTTGGGGACAGGGATGGTTGAAGCTTTCTTT; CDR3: CASSPPALGTGMVEAFF
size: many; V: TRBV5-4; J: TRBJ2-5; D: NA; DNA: TGTGCCAGCAGCCGAGCAGTCGAGACCCAGTACTTC; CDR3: CASSRAVETQYF
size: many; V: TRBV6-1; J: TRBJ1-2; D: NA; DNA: TGTGCCAGCAGTAGACAGGCCAGAAGGTATGGCTACACCTTC; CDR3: CASSRQARRYGYTF
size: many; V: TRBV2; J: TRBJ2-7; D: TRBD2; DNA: TGTGCCAGCAGCCCTAGACTAGCGGGGGGACTCCTCTACGAGCAGTACTTC; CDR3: CASSPRLAGGLLYEQYF
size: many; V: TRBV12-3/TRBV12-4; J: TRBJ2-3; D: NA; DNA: TGTGCCAGCAGTTTAAGGCGAAGAGACACAGATACGCAGTATTTT; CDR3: CASSLRRRDTDTQYF
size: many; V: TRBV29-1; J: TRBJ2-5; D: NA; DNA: TGCAGCGGCTCGCGAGGGGTCGGCGTTGAAGAGACCCAGTACTTC; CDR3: CSGSRGVGVEETQYF
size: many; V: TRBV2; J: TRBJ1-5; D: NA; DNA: TGTGCCAGCAGTGATTTGCGGGGAAGTCAGCCCCAGCATTTT; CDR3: CASSDLRGSQPQHF
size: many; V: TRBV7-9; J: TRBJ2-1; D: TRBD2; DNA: TGTGCCAGCAGCACACCAAAGCGGGGGGGAGGTTATGAGCAGTTCTTC; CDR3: CASSTPKRGGGYEQFF
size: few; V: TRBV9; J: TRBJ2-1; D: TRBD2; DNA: TGTGCCAGCAGCGTAGTTGTCCTAGCGGGGGGCGTCGATGAGCAGTTCTTC; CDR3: CASSVVVLAGGVDEQFF
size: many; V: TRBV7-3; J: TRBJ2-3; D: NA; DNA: TGTGCCAGCAGCCTGCGACAGACCACAGATACGCAGTATTTT; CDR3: CASSLRQTTDTQYF
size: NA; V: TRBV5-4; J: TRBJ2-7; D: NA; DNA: TGTGCCAGCAGCTTGGGGGACACTCGAGGGGAGCAGTACTTC; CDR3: CASSLGDTRGEQYF
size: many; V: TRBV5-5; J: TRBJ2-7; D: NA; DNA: TGTGCCAGCAGTTTCAACAGGGACTACGAGCAGTACTTC; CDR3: CASSFNRDYEQYF
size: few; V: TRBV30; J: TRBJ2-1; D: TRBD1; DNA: TGTGCCCACAGGGGGGCGGGGAATGAGCAGTTCTTC; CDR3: CAHRGAGNEQFF
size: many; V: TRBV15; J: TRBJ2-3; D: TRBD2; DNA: TGTGCCACCAGCAGTCGAGGACTAGCGGGAAGCACAGATACGCAGTATTTT; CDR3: CATSSRGLAGSTDTQYF
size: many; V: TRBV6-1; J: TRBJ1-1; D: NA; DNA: TGTGCCAGCAGTAGACAGAGGAACACTGAAGCTTTCTTT; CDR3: CASSRQRNTEAFF
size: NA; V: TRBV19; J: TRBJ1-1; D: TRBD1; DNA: TGTGCCAGTATGAGAACAGGGGCGGGGGACACTGAAGCTTTCTTT; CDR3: CASMRTGAGDTEAFF
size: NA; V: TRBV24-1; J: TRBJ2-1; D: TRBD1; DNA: TGTGCCACCAGTGACTCTGCGAGGGGGCATGAGCAGTTCTTC; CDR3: CATSDSARGHEQFF
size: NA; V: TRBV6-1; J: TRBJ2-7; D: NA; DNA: TGTGCCAGCAGTGAGGGCAGGGGAGGCGAGCAGTACTTC; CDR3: CASSEGRGGEQYF
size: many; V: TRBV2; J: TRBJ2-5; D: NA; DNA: TGTGCCAGCAGTGAAGGGCTCGCAGGAGCAGAGACCCAGTACTTC; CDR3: CASSEGLAGAETQYF
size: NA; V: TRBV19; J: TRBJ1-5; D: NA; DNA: TGTGCCAGTAGTACGCTAGAAGTATGGCAGCCCCAGCATTTT; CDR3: CASSTLEVWQPQHF
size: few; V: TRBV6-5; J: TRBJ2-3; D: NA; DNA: TGTGCCAGCAGTTACTCGATGGCACTGACAGATACGCAGTATTTT; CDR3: CASSYSMALTDTQYF
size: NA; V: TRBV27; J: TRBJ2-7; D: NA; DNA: TGTGCCACCAGATCTGGACGTCCCAATGAGCAGTACTTC; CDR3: CATRSGRPNEQYF
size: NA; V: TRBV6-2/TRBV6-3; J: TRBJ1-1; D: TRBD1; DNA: TGTGCCAGCAGTTACCCGGCGACAGGGGCCCTTGAAGCTTTCTTT; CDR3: CASSYPATGALEAFF
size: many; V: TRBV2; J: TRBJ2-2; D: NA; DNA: TGTGCCAGCACCCGAAGTGGCAGCACCGGGGAGCTGTTTTTT; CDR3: CASTRSGSTGELFF
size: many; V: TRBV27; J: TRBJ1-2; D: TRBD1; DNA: TGTGCCAGCAGTCCGGGGACAGGGACCTACTATGGCTACACCTTC; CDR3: CASSPGTGTYYGYTF